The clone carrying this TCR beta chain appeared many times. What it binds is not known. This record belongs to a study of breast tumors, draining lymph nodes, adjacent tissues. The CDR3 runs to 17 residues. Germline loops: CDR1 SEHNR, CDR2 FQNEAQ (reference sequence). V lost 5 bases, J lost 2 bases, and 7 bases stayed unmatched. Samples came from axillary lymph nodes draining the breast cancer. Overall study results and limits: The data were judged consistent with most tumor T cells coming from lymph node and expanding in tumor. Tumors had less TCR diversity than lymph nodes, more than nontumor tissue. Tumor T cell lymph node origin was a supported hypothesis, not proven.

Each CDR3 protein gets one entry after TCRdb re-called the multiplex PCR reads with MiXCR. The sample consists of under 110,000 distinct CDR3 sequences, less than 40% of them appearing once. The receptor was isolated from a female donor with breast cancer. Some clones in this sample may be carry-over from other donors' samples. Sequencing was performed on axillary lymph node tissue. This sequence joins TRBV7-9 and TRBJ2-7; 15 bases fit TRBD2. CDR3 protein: CASSLGTSGRPPYEQYF. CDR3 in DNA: TGTGCCAGCAGCCTCGGGACTAGCGGGAGGCCCCCCTACGAGCAGTACTTC.